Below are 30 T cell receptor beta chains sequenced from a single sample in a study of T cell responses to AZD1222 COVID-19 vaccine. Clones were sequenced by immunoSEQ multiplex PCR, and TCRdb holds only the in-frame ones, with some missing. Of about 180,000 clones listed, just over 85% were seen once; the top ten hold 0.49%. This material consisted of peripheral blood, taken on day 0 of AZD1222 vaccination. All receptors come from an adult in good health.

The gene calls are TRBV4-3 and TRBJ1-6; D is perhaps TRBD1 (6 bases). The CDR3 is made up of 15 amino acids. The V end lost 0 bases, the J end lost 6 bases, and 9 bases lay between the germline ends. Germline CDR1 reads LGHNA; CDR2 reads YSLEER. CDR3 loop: CASSQDGGGNSPLHF. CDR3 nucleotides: TGCGCCAGCAGCCAAGATGGAGGGGGTAATTCACCCCTCCACTTT.

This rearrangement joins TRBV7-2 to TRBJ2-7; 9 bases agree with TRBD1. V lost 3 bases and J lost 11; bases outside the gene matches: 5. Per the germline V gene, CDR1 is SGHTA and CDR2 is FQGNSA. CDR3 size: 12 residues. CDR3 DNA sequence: TGTGCCAGCAGCTTGGCCGGGACAGGGAAGTACTTC. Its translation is CASSLAGTGKYF.

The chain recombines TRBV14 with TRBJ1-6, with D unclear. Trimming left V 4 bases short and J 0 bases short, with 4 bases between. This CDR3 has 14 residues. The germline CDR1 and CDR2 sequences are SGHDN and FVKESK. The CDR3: CASSLGSYNSPLHF. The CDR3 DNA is TGTGCCAGCAGCCTCGGCTCCTATAATTCACCCCTCCACTTT. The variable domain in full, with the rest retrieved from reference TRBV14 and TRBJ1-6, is EAGVTQFPSHSVIEKGQTVTLRCDPISGHDNLYWYRRVMGKEIKFLLHFVKESKQDESGMPNNRFLAERTGGTYSTLKVQPAELEDSGVYFCASSLGSYNSPLHFGNGTRLTVT.

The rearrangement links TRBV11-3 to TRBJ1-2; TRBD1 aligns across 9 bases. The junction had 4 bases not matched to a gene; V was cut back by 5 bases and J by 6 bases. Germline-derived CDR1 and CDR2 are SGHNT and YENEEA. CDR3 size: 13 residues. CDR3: CASSPRDRDGYTF. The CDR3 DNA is TGTGCCAGCAGCCCCCGGGACAGGGATGGCTACACCTTC.

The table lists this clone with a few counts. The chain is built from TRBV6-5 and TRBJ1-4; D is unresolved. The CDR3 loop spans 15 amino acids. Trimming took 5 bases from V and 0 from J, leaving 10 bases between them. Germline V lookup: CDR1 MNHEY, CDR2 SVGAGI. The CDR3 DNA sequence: TGTGCCAGCAGTCTATCCGGGACAACTAATGAAAAACTGTTTTTT. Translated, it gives CASSLSGTTNEKLFF.

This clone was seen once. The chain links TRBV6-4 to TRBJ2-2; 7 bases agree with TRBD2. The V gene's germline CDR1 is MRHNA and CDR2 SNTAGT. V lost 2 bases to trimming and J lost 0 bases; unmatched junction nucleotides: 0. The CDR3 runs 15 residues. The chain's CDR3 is CASSDTSANTGELFF. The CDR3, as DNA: TGTGCCAGCAGTGACACTAGCGCGAACACCGGGGAGCTGTTTTTT.

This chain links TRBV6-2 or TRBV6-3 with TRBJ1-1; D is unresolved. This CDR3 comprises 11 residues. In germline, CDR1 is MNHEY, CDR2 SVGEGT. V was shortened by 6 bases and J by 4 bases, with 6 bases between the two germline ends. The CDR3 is CASSGSTEAFF. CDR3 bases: TGTGCCAGCAGCGGCAGCACTGAAGCTTTCTTT.

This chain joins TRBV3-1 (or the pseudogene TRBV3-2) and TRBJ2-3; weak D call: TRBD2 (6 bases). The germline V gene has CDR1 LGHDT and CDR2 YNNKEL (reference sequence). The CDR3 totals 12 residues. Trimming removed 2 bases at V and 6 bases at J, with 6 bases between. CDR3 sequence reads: CASSQLADTQYF. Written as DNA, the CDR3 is TGTGCCAGCAGCCAACTAGCGGATACGCAGTATTTT.

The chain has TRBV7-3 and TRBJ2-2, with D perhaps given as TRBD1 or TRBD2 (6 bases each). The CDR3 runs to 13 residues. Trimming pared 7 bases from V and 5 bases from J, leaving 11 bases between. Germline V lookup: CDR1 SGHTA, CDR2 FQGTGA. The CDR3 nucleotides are TGTGCCAGCACCCAAGGGGGGACCGGGGAGCTGTTTTTT. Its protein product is CASTQGGTGELFF.

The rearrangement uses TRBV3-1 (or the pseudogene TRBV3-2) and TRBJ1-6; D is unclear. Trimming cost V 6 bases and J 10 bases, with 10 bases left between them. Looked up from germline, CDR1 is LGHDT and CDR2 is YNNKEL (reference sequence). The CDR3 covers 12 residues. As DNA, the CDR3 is TGTGCCAGCAGTTTGGAGGCCTCACCCCTCCACTTT. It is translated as CASSLEASPLHF.

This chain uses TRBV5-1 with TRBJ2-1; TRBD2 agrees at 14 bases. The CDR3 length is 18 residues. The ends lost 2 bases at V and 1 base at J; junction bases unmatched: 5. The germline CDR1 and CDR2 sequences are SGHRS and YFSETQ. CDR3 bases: TGCGCCAGCAGCTTCGGGACTAGCGGGAGTATATCCTACAATGAGCAGTTCTTC. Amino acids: CASSFGTSGSISYNEQFF.

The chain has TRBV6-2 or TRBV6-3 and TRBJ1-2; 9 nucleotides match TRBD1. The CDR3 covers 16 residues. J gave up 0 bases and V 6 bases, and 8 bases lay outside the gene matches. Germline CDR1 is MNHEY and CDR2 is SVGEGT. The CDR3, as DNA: TGTGCCAGCAGCCTGCTCGGACAGGGGACTAACTATGGCTACACCTTC. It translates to CASSLLGQGTNYGYTF.

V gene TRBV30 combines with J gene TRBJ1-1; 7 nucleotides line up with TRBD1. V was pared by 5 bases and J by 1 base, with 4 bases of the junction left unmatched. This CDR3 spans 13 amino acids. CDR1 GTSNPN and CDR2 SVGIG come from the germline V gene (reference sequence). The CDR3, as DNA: TGTGCCTGGGACAACAGGGGGAACACTGAAGCTTTCTTT. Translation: CAWDNRGNTEAFF.

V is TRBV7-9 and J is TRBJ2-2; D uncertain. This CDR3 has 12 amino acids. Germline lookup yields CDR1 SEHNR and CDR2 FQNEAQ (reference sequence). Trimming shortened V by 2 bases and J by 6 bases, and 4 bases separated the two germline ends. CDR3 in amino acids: CASSLSAGELFF. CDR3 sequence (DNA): TGTGCCAGCAGCTTATCGGCCGGGGAGCTGTTTTTT.

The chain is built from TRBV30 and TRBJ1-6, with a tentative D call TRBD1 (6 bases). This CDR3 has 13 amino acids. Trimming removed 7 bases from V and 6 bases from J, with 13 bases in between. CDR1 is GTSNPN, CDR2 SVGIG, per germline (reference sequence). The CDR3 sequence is CASEGVGNSPLHF. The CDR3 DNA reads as TGTGCCTCCGAGGGGGTCGGTAATTCACCCCTCCACTTT.

The CDR3 nucleotides read TGTGCCAGCAGTTTTGGGCGAGGGGTGAGCTCTGGAAACACCATATATTTT. This codes for CASSFGRGVSSGNTIYF. This chain connects TRBV27 to TRBJ1-3; a weak D match, TRBD1 (5 bases). The V end lost 3 bases, the J end lost 0 bases, and 15 bases lay between the germline ends. CDR1 MNHEY and CDR2 SMNVEV come from the germline V gene (reference sequence). The CDR3 consists of 17 residues.

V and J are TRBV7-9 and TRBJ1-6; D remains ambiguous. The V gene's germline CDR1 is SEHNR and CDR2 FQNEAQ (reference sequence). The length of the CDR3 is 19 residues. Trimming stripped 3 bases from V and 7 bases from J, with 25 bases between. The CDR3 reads CASSFRGPPPGISNSPLHF. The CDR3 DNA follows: TGTGCCAGCAGCTTCAGAGGGCCTCCCCCGGGCATATCCAATTCACCCCTCCACTTT.

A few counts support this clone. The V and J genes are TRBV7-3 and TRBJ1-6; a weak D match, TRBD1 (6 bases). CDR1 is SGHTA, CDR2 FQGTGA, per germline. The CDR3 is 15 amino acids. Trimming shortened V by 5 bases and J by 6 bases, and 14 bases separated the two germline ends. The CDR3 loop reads CASSPGHSVNSPLHF. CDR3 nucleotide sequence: TGTGCCAGCAGCCCGGGACACAGTGTTAATTCACCCCTCCACTTT.

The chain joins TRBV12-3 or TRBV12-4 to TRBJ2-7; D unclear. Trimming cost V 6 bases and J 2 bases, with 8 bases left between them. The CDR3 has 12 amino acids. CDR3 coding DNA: TGTGCCAGCAGCCCGACTCCCTACGAGCAGTACTTC. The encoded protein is CASSPTPYEQYF.

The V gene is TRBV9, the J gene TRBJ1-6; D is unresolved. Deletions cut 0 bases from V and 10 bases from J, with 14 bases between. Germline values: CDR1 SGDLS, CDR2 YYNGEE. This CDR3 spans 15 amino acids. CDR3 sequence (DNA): TGTGCCAGCAGCGTAGGGACCGGAGGTGGATCACCCCTCCACTTT. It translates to CASSVGTGGGSPLHF. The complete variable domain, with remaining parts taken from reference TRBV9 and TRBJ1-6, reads DSGVTQTPKHLITATGQRVTLRCSPRSGDLSVYWYQQSLDQGLQFLIQYYNGEERAKGNILERFSAQQFPDLHSELNLSSLELGDSALYFCASSVGTGGGSPLHFGNGTRLTVT.

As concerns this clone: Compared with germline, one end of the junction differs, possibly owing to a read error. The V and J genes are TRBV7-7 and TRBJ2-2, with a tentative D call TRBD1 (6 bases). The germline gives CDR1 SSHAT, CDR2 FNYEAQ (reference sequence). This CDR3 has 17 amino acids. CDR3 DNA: TGTGCTAGCAGCGTGGATCGTCTGGGGGCAGACACCGGGGAGCTGTTTTTT. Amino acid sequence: CASSVDRLGADTGELFF.

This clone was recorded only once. The CDR3 DNA reads TGTGCCAGCTCAAACGCACAAGAGACCCAGTACTTC. Protein product: CASSNAQETQYF. The genes are TRBV18 and TRBJ2-5; D is undetermined. The CDR3 totals 12 residues. Trimming pared 5 bases from V and 2 bases from J, leaving 6 bases between. Germline values: CDR1 KGHSH, CDR2 LQKENI.

The CDR3 here is CASSLSGTGAEKLFF. As DNA, the CDR3 is TGTGCCAGCAGCTTATCGGGGACAGGGGCGGAAAAACTGTTTTTT. J is TRBJ1-4 and V is TRBV7-3; 10 positions match TRBD1. The ends lost 2 bases at V and 8 bases at J; junction bases unmatched: 5. The germline CDR1 and CDR2 sequences are SGHTA and FQGTGA. The CDR3 is made up of 15 amino acids.

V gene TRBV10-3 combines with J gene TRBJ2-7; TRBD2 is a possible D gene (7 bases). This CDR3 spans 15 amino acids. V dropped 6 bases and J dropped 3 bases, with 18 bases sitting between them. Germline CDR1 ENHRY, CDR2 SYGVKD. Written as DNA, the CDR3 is TGTGCCATCAGACTAAGAGGGGGGGGCGGCTACGAGCAGTACTTC. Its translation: CAIRLRGGGGYEQYF.

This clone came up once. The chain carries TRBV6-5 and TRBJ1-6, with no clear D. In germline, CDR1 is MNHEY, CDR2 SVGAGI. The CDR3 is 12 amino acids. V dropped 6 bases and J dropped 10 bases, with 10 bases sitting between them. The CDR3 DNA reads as TGTGCCAGCAGCCTTGGCGGGTCACCCCTCCACTTT. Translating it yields CASSLGGSPLHF.

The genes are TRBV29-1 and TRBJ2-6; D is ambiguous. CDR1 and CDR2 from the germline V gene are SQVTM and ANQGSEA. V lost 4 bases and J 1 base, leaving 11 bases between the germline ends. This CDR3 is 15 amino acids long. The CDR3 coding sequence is TGCAGCGTTGGCTTGGTGTCTTCTGGGGCCAACGTCCTGACTTTC. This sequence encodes CSVGLVSSGANVLTF.

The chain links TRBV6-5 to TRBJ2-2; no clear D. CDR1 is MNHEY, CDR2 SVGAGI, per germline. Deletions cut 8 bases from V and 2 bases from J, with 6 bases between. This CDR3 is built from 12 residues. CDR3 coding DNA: TGTGCCAGCTTACGAAACACCGGGGAGCTGTTTTTT. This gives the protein CASLRNTGELFF.

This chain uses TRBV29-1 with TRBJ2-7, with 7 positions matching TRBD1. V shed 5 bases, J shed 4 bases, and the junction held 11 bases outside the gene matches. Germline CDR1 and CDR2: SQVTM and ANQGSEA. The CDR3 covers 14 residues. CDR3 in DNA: TGCAGCGTTACGCTTCGGGACAGACCTTACGAGCAGTACTTC. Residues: CSVTLRDRPYEQYF.

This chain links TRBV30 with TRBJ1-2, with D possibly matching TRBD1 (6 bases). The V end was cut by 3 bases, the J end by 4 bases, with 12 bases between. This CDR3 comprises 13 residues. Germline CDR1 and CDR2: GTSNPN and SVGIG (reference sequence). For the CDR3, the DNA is TGTGCCTGGAGGGGCCAGGGGTTCTATGGCTACACCTTC. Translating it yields CAWRGQGFYGYTF.

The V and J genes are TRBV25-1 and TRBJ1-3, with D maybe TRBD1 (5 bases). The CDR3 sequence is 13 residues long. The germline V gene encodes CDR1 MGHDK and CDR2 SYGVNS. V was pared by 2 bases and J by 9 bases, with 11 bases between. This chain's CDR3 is CASSETGQVTIYF. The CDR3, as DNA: TGTGCCAGCAGTGAAACAGGTCAGGTCACCATATATTTT.